The clone carrying this TCR beta chain occurred once. The antigen is not known. Naive CD4+ cells were CD45RA-selected; the remaining cells were memory. This record comes from a study of shared clonotypes between healthy human individuals. Some 29,000 T cell genomes (approximately 0.2 ug DNA) went into each sorted-subset replicate. Assay used: immunoSEQ multiplex PCR; TCRdb lists only in-frame clones, some missing. The sample lists 2 million to 2.5 million clones, nearly 97% occurring once. Overall study findings and caveats: Non-shared clonotypes displayed generation probabilities falling below those of clonotypes present in all four donors. The sampled material consisted only of blood, and tissue repertoires are likely to differ.

Input material: naive CD4+ T cells sorted from blood. Subset described: CD45RA+ positively selected. The TCR originated in a man aged 18 to 29 in good health.

The CDR3 DNA follows: TGCGCCAGCAGCCTCGACAGGGGCCTAAATAATGAGCAGTTCTTC. Translating gives CASSLDRGLNNEQFF. V and J are TRBV5-1 and TRBJ2-1; 8 nucleotides agree with TRBD1. V lost 4 bases and J lost 7; bases outside the gene matches: 10. CDR1 is SGHRS, CDR2 YFSETQ, per germline. CDR3 length: 15 amino acids. Filled out from reference TRBV5-1 and TRBJ2-1, the complete variable domain reads KAGVTQTPRYLIKTRGQQVTLSCSPISGHRSVSWYQQTPGQGLQFLFEYFSETQRNKGNFPGRFSGRQFSNSRSEMNVSTLELGDSALYLCASSLDRGLNNEQFFGPGTRLTVL.